This T cell receptor (beta chain) was documented in a study of T cells in Graves' hyperthyroidism and ophthalmopathy (dated by TCRdb to between 2018 and 2021). About the study as a whole: TCR V-J signatures able to tell the groups apart were searched for in a discovery cohort of around 95 patients, of whom around 43 had Graves' ophthalmopathy and 55 to 65 had stable Graves' hyperthyroidism. An independent validation cohort of 18 to 20 hyperthyroidism patients and 15 or so patients who later progressed to ophthalmopathy tested prospective prediction of ophthalmopathy. The roughly 94 discovery patients were randomly divided into training and test sets at a 7:3 ratio. The study also compared thyroid tissue and blood T-cell repertoires from about six Graves' hyperthyroidism patients. After blood sampling, hyperthyroidism patients were treated with methimazole at a starting dose of 30 mg daily, and ophthalmopathy patients were treated with high-dose intravenous methylprednisolone. The paper reports TCR Vbeta CDR3 sequencing of 130 to 150 peripheral blood samples: approximately 41 ophthalmopathy, fewer than 80 hyperthyroidism and approximately 17 progressor patients. Overall results and qualifications from the work: Most expanded thyroid clonotypes (frequency above 0.001) were also detected in blood, suggesting blood repertoires may reflect thyroid immune responses. In validation, progression to ophthalmopathy was predicted by the model with roughly 71% sensitivity and roughly 76% specificity, a median of approximately 6.5 months before onset. Ophthalmopathy was separated from stable hyperthyroidism by a 13 V-J signature model, with over 85% sensitivity and about 81% specificity obtained in cross-validation and 80%/75% obtained in testing. Sample size was not statistically predetermined, and investigators were not blinded to group allocation.

Stable Graves' hyperthyroidism was defined as no progression to ophthalmopathy during 18 months of follow-up. Hyperthyroidism patients were newly diagnosed, with disease duration under 2 months, and aged 18 to 65 years. Any patient with an uncontrolled infection, another autoimmune disease, pregnancy or lactation was excluded. Clinical symptoms, serum thyroxine and TRAb, thyroid ultrasound, and orbital computed tomography formed the basis for the diagnoses. Trizol reagent was used to extract total RNA, and RNA quality was then checked on an Agilent 2100 Bioanalyzer. The TCR beta CDR3 regions were amplified from the RNA transcripts. The TCR CDR3 was subjected to a first round of RT-PCR using the HTBI primer set and the Qiagen OneStep RT-PCR kit. Libraries were constructed in a second round of multiplex PCR, after which size selection and purification were performed. Sequencing of the libraries was done on an Illumina HiSeq2000 using paired-end 100 bp reads. Processing in the source paper ran as follows. SOAPnuke was used to process the raw data, removing reads that contained adapters or uncalled bases, had a mean Phred below 15, or lacked an exact match to the constant primer or identifier. COPE v1.2.5 was used to merge the high-quality paired reads, and each unique nucleotide sequence was defined as a clonotype. MiTCR v1.1 was used to align the clonotypes against IMGT TRBV, TRBD and TRBJ reference segments. The analysis included only V-J combinations with a frequency above 0.0001, which together covered about 99% of the repertoires. A TCS score was defined as the ratio of F50 (clonal expansion) to E x V (chaos), with BLOSUM62-based TCRdist applied between CDR3 peptides within each V-J. Welch's t-statistics and random forest reduced around 510 V-J features to 13, which were used in a naive Bayes classifier (R e1071). TCRdb handled the public reads itself, with Q25 trimming in fastp and clone calling in MiXCR, and kept productive beta chains. Rows merge per CDR3 protein into single entries with the most common DNA and genes. TCRdb's processing, not the authors', yielded these V and J calls. The sample records 560,000 or so distinct CDR3 sequences, 35% to 55% of which are singletons. The ten most abundant clones make up about 8.2% of the sample.

The junction carries 8 bases between V and J, which are trimmed by 2 bases and 2 bases respectively. The CDR3 runs 14 amino acids, cysteine and phenylalanine included. Of all the DNA, just the CDR3 is kept, 42 bases in frame from base 1. CDR1 and CDR2 (SGHTA, FQGTGA) derive from the germline V gene. At least ten counts were recorded for this clonotype. The antigen this receptor binds is unknown. No base quality information exists; no much larger clone differs at one position. The TCR originated in a woman under 30 with Graves' hyperthyroidism. Donor details come from another sample of the same person, matched by shared clones. The sample consisted of peripheral blood or thyroid tissue (not recorded which). Recombination joined TRBV7-3 with TRBJ2-3; no D gene is confidently identified. The CDR3 here reads CASSLQTSTDTQYF. The DNA is as follows: TGTGCCAGCAGCTTACAGACTTCCACAGATACGCAGTATTTT.